Below, 30 T cell receptor beta chains from the same sample are listed, as sequenced in a study of T cells in women clearing cervical HPV infection. The data were produced by immunoSEQ multiplex PCR, yet TCRdb's version contains in-frame clones alone and is incomplete. In total, the table holds around 25,000 clones. Sequencing input: blood buffy coat. These receptors originate from a woman aged 18-70 years with a cervical HPV16 infection that either progressed to CIN3+ or cleared (not recorded which).

With respect to this clone: The read terminates 3 residues before the CDR3 end, so the remaining end is supplied by the germline J gene. The chain carries TRBV5-1 and TRBJ1-4; TRBD1 matches at 9 bases. CDR1 and CDR2 (germline): SGHRS, YFSETQ. The CDR3 is made up of 14 amino acids. V lost 4 bases, J lost 7 bases, and 5 bases stayed unmatched. The CDR3 loop reads CASSVQGAREKLFF. CDR3 bases read: TGCGCCAGCAGCGTACAGGGGGCACGTGAAAAA.

Remarks on this clone: The CDR3 end falls 3 residues outside the read, so it is completed with the germline J gene. The chain combines TRBV19 with TRBJ2-7; possibly TRBD2 for D (7 bases). Germline V gene sequence: CDR1 LNHDA, CDR2 SQIVND (reference sequence). With 3 bases removed from V and 2 bases from J, the gap between germline ends came to 20 bases. CDR3 length equals 17 residues. CDR3 DNA (partial): TGTGCCAGTAGTATCGAGTCTGGTCGGGGGGCCCCCTACGAG. Residues: CASSIESGRGAPYE. The full CDR3 is CASSIESGRGAPYEQYF. The variable domain in full, completed from reference TRBV19 and TRBJ2-7, reads DGGITQSPKYLFRKEGQNVTLSCEQNLNHDAMYWYRQDPGQGLRLIYYSQIVNDFQKGDIAEGYSVSREKKESFPLTVTSAQKNPTAFYLCASSIESGRGAPYEQYFGPGTRLTVT.

Notes on this clone: The read ends 3 residues early relative to the CDR3; the germline J gene fills the gap. J is TRBJ2-2 and V is TRBV19; 10 nucleotides align to TRBD1. Unmatched junction bases numbered 9, after V lost 5 bases and J lost 6 bases. The germline CDR1 and CDR2 sequences are LNHDA and SQIVND (reference sequence). The CDR3 consists of 16 residues. CDR3 residues: CASSPMDRGVPGELFF. CDR3 DNA, as far as it was read: TGTGCCAGTAGTCCGATGGACAGGGGGGTTCCCGGGGAG.

This clone is identified as medium-sized from frequency. The observed sequence ends 3 residues before the CDR3 terminus, with the missing tail filled in from the germline J gene. The chain has TRBV6-1 and TRBJ2-5, with TRBD2 as a possible D gene (5 bases). The germline V gene has CDR1 MNHNS and CDR2 SASEGT. The length of the CDR3 is 15 residues. Trimming stripped 2 bases from V and 2 bases from J, with 12 bases between. The covered CDR3 bases are TGTGCCAGCAGTGAACTAGCAGCTACTCAAGAGACC. This sequence encodes CASSELAATQET. In full, the CDR3 is CASSELAATQETQYF.

A note on this clone: The sequenced fragment ends 3 residues before the CDR3 boundary, so the rest is inferred from the germline J gene. This chain connects TRBV5-6 to TRBJ2-1; the match to TRBD2 covers 9 bases. CDR1 and CDR2 (germline): SGHDT, YYEEEE. V dropped 2 bases and J dropped 8; count of bases not matched to a gene: 8. The CDR3 covers 15 residues. CDR3 DNA (partial): TGTGCCAGCAGCTTAGGCGGGGGGGGCATTTATGAG. Protein: CASSLGGGGIYE. The full CDR3 protein is CASSLGGGGIYEQFF.

A note on this clone: The read terminates 3 residues before the CDR3 end, so the remaining end is supplied by the germline J gene. The rearrangement links TRBV6-1 to TRBJ2-7; D is undetermined. This CDR3 is 15 amino acids long. V gave up 2 bases and J gave up 2 bases, with 13 bases separating them. Germline V gene data show CDR1 as MNHNS and CDR2 as SASEGT. CDR3 bases read: TGTGCCAGCAGTGAAACACCCTTTTCTCCCTACGAG. This translates into CASSETPFSPYE. The complete CDR3 sequence is CASSETPFSPYEQYF.

On this clone itself: The read comes to an end 3 residues before the CDR3 does, leaving the germline J gene to fill in the end. The chain joins TRBV10-2 to TRBJ2-1; 8 nucleotides align to TRBD2. The CDR3 covers 14 residues. Germline V CDR1 and CDR2: WSHSY, SAAADI. V was pared by 8 bases and J by 9 bases, with 12 bases of the junction left unmatched. The CDR3 here is CASGLAGSRGEQFF. CDR3 DNA (partial): TGCGCCAGCGGATTAGCGGGATCTCGGGGTGAG.

About this clone: One end of the junction does not line up with germline, which may come from a read error. The read comes to an end 3 residues before the CDR3 does, leaving the germline J gene to fill in the end. The chain joins TRBV7-9 to TRBJ1-2, with TRBD1 as a possible D gene (5 bases). The CDR3 runs to 14 residues. CDR1 and CDR2 (germline): SEHNR, FQNEAQ (reference sequence). The DNA read from the CDR3 is TGTGCCAGCAGTTTAGGGACTGGGAACTATGGC. Its translation: CASSLGTGNYG. The whole CDR3 sequence is CASSLGTGNYGYTF.

The covered CDR3 bases are TGTGCCAGCAGCTTTAGCGGGAGCTACGAG. Amino acid sequence: CASSFSGSYE. The full CDR3 protein is CASSFSGSYEQYF. The chain couples TRBV11-3 to TRBJ2-7; 9 bases map to TRBD2. The read stops 3 residues short of the end of the CDR3; the missing end is completed from the germline J gene. Germline trimming cut 3 bases from V and 3 bases from J; bases unmatched to any gene: 0. Germline CDR1 is SGHNT and CDR2 is YENEEA. This CDR3 comprises 13 residues.

With respect to this clone: The read ends 3 residues early relative to the CDR3; the germline J gene fills the gap. V gene TRBV30 combines with J gene TRBJ1-1; weak D call: TRBD1 (6 bases). This CDR3 has 12 amino acids. The germline CDR1 and CDR2 sequences are GTSNPN and SVGIG (reference sequence). With 3 bases removed from V and 5 bases from J, the gap between germline ends came to 10 bases. The CDR3 spells CAWSRQGTEAFF. CDR3 DNA, as far as it was read: TGTGCCTGGAGCAGGCAGGGGACTGAA.

Notes on this clone: The read terminates 3 residues ahead of where the CDR3 ends, so the germline J gene completes it. The V call is TRBV5-1, the J call TRBJ2-1, with 10 bases matching TRBD1. J gave up 7 bases and V 4 bases, and 11 bases lay outside the gene matches. CDR3 length: 16 residues. Germline V lookup: CDR1 SGHRS, CDR2 YFSETQ. CDR3 sequence reads: CASSPLGGQGSNEQFF. The covered CDR3 bases are TGCGCCAGCAGCCCACTCGGGGGACAGGGGTCAAATGAG.

About this clone: The read terminates 3 residues ahead of where the CDR3 ends, so the germline J gene completes it. This chain connects TRBV5-1 to TRBJ1-6; D possibly corresponds to TRBD1 (5 bases). Between the trimmed V and J ends, which lost 0 bases and 6 bases, there was a span of 10 bases. Germline values: CDR1 SGHRS, CDR2 YFSETQ. This CDR3 has 15 amino acids. The DNA read from the CDR3 is TGCGCCAGCAGCTTGGGCAGGGAAACTAATTCACCC. Residues: CASSLGRETNSP. The entire CDR3 protein reads CASSLGRETNSPLHF.

Comment on this clone: The CDR3 end is not reached by the read, which stops 3 residues before it; the germline J gene fills it in. This sequence joins TRBV19 and TRBJ1-2, with 9 bases identical to TRBD1. The CDR3 has 13 amino acids. From germline, CDR1 is LNHDA and CDR2 SQIVND (reference sequence). The CDR3 bases that were read are TGTGCCAGTAGTATCACAGGGGGCCACGAC. Translation gives CASSITGGHD. The CDR3 in its entirety is CASSITGGHDYTF.

As for this clone: The read ends 3 residues shy of where the CDR3 ends; the end is completed using the germline J gene. The chain links TRBV5-1 to TRBJ2-2; possible D gene TRBD2, 5 bases. The length of the CDR3 is 18 residues. Germline CDR1 and CDR2: SGHRS and YFSETQ. The chain's CDR3 is CASSPEERLSSYNSPLFF. CDR3 DNA, as far as it was read: TGCGCCAGCAGTCCGGAGGAGCGGCTATCCTCCTATAATTCACCG.

In regard to this clone: Coverage ceases 3 residues before the CDR3 finishes, and the germline J gene fills in the end. The chain couples TRBV11-2 to TRBJ1-4; D is perhaps TRBD1 (5 bases). Trimming removed 8 bases at V and 5 bases at J, with 12 bases between. The CDR3 length is 13 residues. CDR1 is SGHAT and CDR2 is FQNNGV in the germline V gene. The CDR3 here is CASGGDPNEKLFF. The sequenced part of the CDR3 DNA is TGTGCCAGCGGGGGGGACCCAAATGAAAAA.

Note on this clone: Sequencing ends 3 residues short of the CDR3 end; the germline J gene provides the rest. This chain joins TRBV5-6 and TRBJ2-2; TRBD1 agrees at 12 bases. CDR1 is SGHDT and CDR2 is YYEEEE in the germline V gene. Trimming at V came to 4 bases and at J to 6 bases, leaving 4 bases not matched to a gene. The CDR3 is 15 residues long. The DNA read from the CDR3 is TGTGCCAGCAGCCCCGGGACAGGGGGCCCCGGGGAG. This sequence encodes CASSPGTGGPGE. The entire CDR3 reads CASSPGTGGPGELFF.

CDR3 DNA, as far as it was read: TGTGCCAGTAGTATCTTCGGAGGAGAGGGTAACTATGGC. It codes for CASSIFGGEGNYG. The CDR3 in full is CASSIFGGEGNYGYTF. This chain uses TRBV19 with TRBJ1-2, with D unresolved. Read data end 3 residues before the CDR3 end; the end is taken from the germline J gene. V was clipped by 3 bases and J by 1 base, with 15 bases between them. The germline V gene encodes CDR1 LNHDA and CDR2 SQIVND (reference sequence). The CDR3 is 16 residues long.

Concerning this clone itself: The read ends 3 residues early relative to the CDR3; the germline J gene fills the gap. This sequence joins TRBV7-9 and TRBJ1-2, with no clear D. This CDR3 has 11 amino acids. Germline CDR1 and CDR2: SEHNR and FQNEAQ (reference sequence). CDR3 DNA, as far as it was read: TGTGCCAGCAGCTTAGACTACGAC. Translating it yields CASSLDYD. The full CDR3 protein is CASSLDYDYTF.

Regarding this clone: The read comes to an end 3 residues before the CDR3 does, leaving the germline J gene to fill in the end. The chain couples TRBV6-1 to TRBJ2-5; D might be TRBD1 (6 bases). This CDR3 is built from 14 residues. V gave up 0 bases and J gave up 5 bases, with 10 bases separating them. CDR1 and CDR2 from the germline V gene are MNHNS and SASEGT. This CDR3 is CASSEAFQGETQYF. Partial CDR3 DNA: TGTGCCAGCAGTGAAGCGTTTCAGGGGGAGACC.

A word on this clone: Coverage ceases 3 residues before the CDR3 finishes, and the germline J gene fills in the end. The chain joins TRBV20-1 to TRBJ2-1, with D perhaps matching TRBD2 (5 bases). Looked up from germline, CDR1 is DFQATT and CDR2 is SNEGSKA (reference sequence). V was pared by 3 bases and J by 3 bases, with 9 bases between. The CDR3 sequence is 13 residues long. CDR3 bases read: TGCAGTGCTAGCGGGGATAACTACAATGAG. Translation gives CSASGDNYNE. The entire CDR3 reads CSASGDNYNEQFF.

Details on this clone: The read ends 3 residues before the CDR3 terminus; that terminus is restored from the germline J gene. The V call is TRBV20-1, the J call TRBJ2-6, with a possible D match to TRBD1 (5 bases). V was trimmed by 5 bases and J by 0 bases, leaving 17 bases between them. CDR3 length: 17 residues. Germline assignment: CDR1 DFQATT and CDR2 SNEGSKA (reference sequence). CDR3 sequence reads: CSAFTRDFGSGANVLTF. CDR3 DNA, as far as it was read: TGCAGTGCTTTTACCAGGGATTTCGGCTCTGGGGCCAACGTC.

About this clone itself: The CDR3 extends 3 residues past the end of the read, so its final part is completed from the germline J gene. The chain employs TRBV30 and TRBJ2-5; D not resolved. CDR1 is GTSNPN and CDR2 is SVGIG in the germline V gene (reference sequence). Trimming cost V 0 bases and J 5 bases, with 7 bases left between them. The CDR3 covers 12 residues. The CDR3 here is CAWSVVRETQYF. The DNA read from the CDR3 is TGTGCCTGGAGTGTTGTGAGGGAGACC.

In the case of this clone: The read finishes 3 residues shy of the CDR3 end, and the germline J gene is used to complete it. The chain links TRBV7-2 to TRBJ2-3, with D possibly matching TRBD2 (6 bases). Germline-derived CDR1 and CDR2 are SGHTA and FQGNSA. This CDR3 is 15 amino acids long. Trimming took off 2 bases at V and 0 bases at J, with 9 bases between the two ends. This chain's CDR3 is CASSLTSTSTDTQYF. Partial CDR3 DNA: TGTGCCAGCAGCTTAACTAGCACTAGCACAGATACG.

On this clone itself: The read gets to within 3 residues of the CDR3 end, and the germline J gene fills in the rest. The chain links TRBV23-1 to TRBJ2-3; the D gene is possibly TRBD1 (6 bases). TRBV23-1 is noted as an ORF with a role that remains uncertain. The CDR3 loop spans 15 amino acids. CDR3 bases read: TGCGCCAGCAGTCCACCTATAGAGGGACAAGAGACG. Its translation is CASSPPIEGQET. The entire CDR3 sequence reads CASSPPIEGQETQYF.

To note about this clone: Read sequence stops 3 residues before the CDR3 end, and the germline J gene provides the missing end. V and J are TRBV13 and TRBJ1-2, with TRBD1 identical over 9 bases. The CDR3 sequence is 12 residues long. The V gene's germline CDR1 is PRHDT and CDR2 FYEKMQ (reference sequence). The part of the CDR3 DNA that was read is TGTGCCACCCTAACGGACAGGGGCGGC. Translated: CATLTDRGG. The entire CDR3 is CATLTDRGGYTF.

Note on this clone: The CDR3 end lies 3 residues beyond the end of the read and is filled in from the germline J gene. The chain joins TRBV11-2 to TRBJ2-7; maybe TRBD1 (6 bases). Germline-derived CDR1 and CDR2 are SGHAT and FQNNGV. The CDR3 length is 15 residues. V dropped 5 bases and J dropped 1 base, with 15 bases sitting between them. The DNA read from the CDR3 is TGTGCCAGCAGCCATAACAGGGTCCCTTCCTACGAG. Encoded protein: CASSHNRVPSYE. The whole CDR3 sequence is CASSHNRVPSYEQYF. The full variable domain, rest sourced from reference TRBV11-2 and TRBJ2-7, is EAGVAQSPRYKIIEKRQSVAFWCNPISGHATLYWYQQILGQGPKLLIQFQNNGVVDDSQLPKDRFSAERLKGVDSTLKIQPAKLEDSAVYLCASSHNRVPSYEQYFGPGTRLTVT.

With respect to this clone: Read sequence stops 3 residues before the CDR3 end, and the germline J gene provides the missing end. The chain is built from TRBV29-1 and TRBJ2-3; tentative D call: TRBD1 (6 bases). The CDR3 is 15 amino acids. Germline V gene data show CDR1 as SQVTM and CDR2 as ANQGSEA. The part of the CDR3 DNA that was read is TGCAGCGTTGAAGATAGGGGCAGGGGCGAGGAGACG. Its translation: CSVEDRGRGEET. The entire CDR3 is CSVEDRGRGEETQYF.

Turning to this clone: From the germline J gene comes the end of the CDR3, since the read stops 3 residues before it. The V gene is TRBV10-3, the J gene TRBJ2-5; 7 bases are a match to TRBD2. V lost 8 bases, J lost 5 bases, and 17 bases stayed unmatched. The CDR3 consists of 16 residues. Germline V gene sequence: CDR1 ENHRY, CDR2 SYGVKD. The sequenced part of the CDR3 DNA is TGTGCCATCGGAACCGGGGGGACCCCCATCCAGGAGACC. The encoded protein is CAIGTGGTPIQET. The complete CDR3 sequence is CAIGTGGTPIQETQYF.

Comments on this clone: The CDR3 end lies 3 residues beyond the end of the read and is filled in from the germline J gene. V usage is TRBV10-2 and J usage is TRBJ2-4; D remains ambiguous. The CDR3 contains 13 residues. Germline values: CDR1 WSHSY, CDR2 SAAADI. The CDR3 protein is CASSVGYSETQYF. CDR3 DNA (partial): TGCGCCAGCAGTGTGGGCTACTCGGAGACT.

Comment on this clone: With the read ending 3 residues before the CDR3 end, the germline J gene is used to fill in that end. The V gene is TRBV7-9, the J gene TRBJ1-1, with TRBD1 identical over 9 bases. The CDR3 contains 15 residues. Germline V gives CDR1 SEHNR, CDR2 FQNEAQ (reference sequence). V shed 6 bases, J shed 2 bases, and the junction held 7 bases outside the gene matches. CDR3 region: CASRLDRGLNTEAFF. The covered CDR3 bases are TGTGCCAGCAGACTGGACAGGGGACTTAACACTGAA.